This is a list of T cell receptor beta chains from one sample in a study of blood T cell repertoires in COVID-19. TCRdb's table, derived via immunoSEQ multiplex PCR, lists solely in-frame clones and lacks some. The sample carries some 220,000 clones, 80% to 90% recorded once. The sequenced material came from peripheral blood. The receptors originated from a woman aged 60-70 years who had recovered from COVID-19. CDR3s include the opening cysteine and the closing phenylalanine or tryptophan. D genes are given only for firm matches.

d_gene	v_gene	j_gene	CDR3aa
TRBD1	TRBV7-8	TRBJ2-2	CASSYLTGGTGELFF
.	TRBV29-1	TRBJ2-2	CSVEGRENTGELFF
.	TRBV19	TRBJ1-5	CASSIAGNQPQHF
.	TRBV5-1	TRBJ1-2	CASSSQVANYGYTF
.	TRBV21-1	TRBJ1-5	CASSTRQVSNQPQHF
.	TRBV6-6	TRBJ1-1	CASSYSDGEAFF
.	TRBV9	TRBJ1-3	CASSHISRDGTTEINTIYF
TRBD1	TRBV10-3	TRBJ1-6	CAISEEGARSPLHF
TRBD1	TRBV28	TRBJ1-2	CASRTTGVYGYTF
TRBD1	TRBV5-8	TRBJ2-1	CASSSGTVTYNEQFF
TRBD2	TRBV9	TRBJ2-7	CASSARIAGEAYEQYF
.	TRBV10-3	TRBJ2-7	CAISEIGVEQYF
TRBD1	TRBV9	TRBJ1-4	CASSVGTGVNEKLFF
.	TRBV9	TRBJ2-2	CASSVVPGTGGELFF
TRBD1	TRBV11-2	TRBJ2-3	CASSLQGEGGDTQYF
.	TRBV2	TRBJ1-2	CASSAGFGYTF
.	TRBV10-3	TRBJ2-7	CAISDSGKEQYF
.	TRBV24-1	TRBJ2-5	CATSGGLGETQYF
TRBD2	TRBV2	TRBJ2-5	CASSDPGEGMETQYF
.	TRBV19	TRBJ1-1	CASSIPGMNTEAFF
.	TRBV9	TRBJ1-2	CASSGRGVGIAGGYTF
.	TRBV6-2/TRBV6-3	TRBJ2-5	CASSGGTGGPLETQYF
.	TRBV9	TRBJ2-7	CASSQGSAYEQYF
.	TRBV9	TRBJ2-1	CASSVGGLRAYNEQFF
TRBD1	TRBV5-8	TRBJ2-1	CASSLVTGATSSYNEQFF
.	TRBV6-4	TRBJ1-2	CASSDSPGPTPHGYTF
.	TRBV30	TRBJ1-1	CAWRTPFTGLNTEAFF
.	TRBV2	TRBJ2-2	CASRTARTGELFF
TRBD2	TRBV7-6	TRBJ2-3	CASSPLAGGRTDTQYF
TRBD1	TRBV19	TRBJ1-1	CASSPLTGKGNTEAFF
.	TRBV19	TRBJ2-3	CASSIGVEGGASDTQYF
TRBD1	TRBV7-8	TRBJ2-7	CASSWTGGREQYF
TRBD2	TRBV2	TRBJ2-7	CASKWTSGESWEQYF
TRBD1	TRBV6-5	TRBJ2-1	CASRGQGASNEQFF
TRBD2	TRBV3-1/TRBV3-2	TRBJ2-1	CASSQVSGGLSYNEQFF
TRBD1	TRBV12-3/TRBV12-4	TRBJ1-2	CASSLGQFYGYTF
.	TRBV14	TRBJ1-1	CASSQGAVLNTEAFF
.	TRBV6-6	TRBJ1-1	CASSWQGLNTEAFF
.	TRBV3-1/TRBV3-2	TRBJ1-1	CASSPYGTPNTEAFF
TRBD1	TRBV6-5	TRBJ1-5	CASSYGDRVNQPQHF
.	TRBV5-4	TRBJ1-2	CASSFFGGDGYTF
TRBD2	TRBV19	TRBJ2-7	CASSIGGFNEQYF
TRBD2	TRBV9	TRBJ2-7	CASSVGGGGSSYEQYF
TRBD1	TRBV5-1	TRBJ2-7	CASRAGTGGGEQYF
TRBD1	TRBV7-2	TRBJ1-5	CASSLGTTGVASQHF
TRBD1	TRBV12-3/TRBV12-4	TRBJ1-1	CASSQGQGAEAFF
TRBD1	TRBV3-1/TRBV3-2	TRBJ1-2	CASSPPTGNGYTF